This T cell receptor beta chain was identified during a study of vaccination and CD4 T cells after COVID-19. Study as a whole: Median time from COVID diagnosis to post-COVID sampling was over 85 days (35 to 161). Treatment of control cultures consisted of a CEFX pool, an HIV-1 Nef pool, or no peptide.

As to treatment: approximately 9-day PBMC culture with coronavirus spike peptide pools or control peptides (ViraFEST assay). Following expansion of antigen-specific T cells with peptide pools, ViraFEST then sequenced TCRs. Peptide pools at 9.5 to 10 ug/ml stimulated 2 million or so PBMCs per well with 10 IU/ml IL-2. Cultured CD4+ T-cell DNA underwent Oncomine TCR Beta short-read sequencing. Each CDR3 protein is one row after TCRdb ran MiXCR on the PCR reads. Of 13,000 or so distinct CDR3 sequences listed, 54% were seen once; the top ten hold about a sixth. About this clonotype itself: The antigen is unknown.

Sample: cultured CD4+ T cells from blood, taken after SARS-CoV-2 vaccination. The TCR originated in a human donor with COVID-19.

The CDR3 loop reads CASRAWALNTEAFF. The CDR3 nucleotides read TGTGCCAGCCGTGCCTGGGCGTTGAACACTGAAGCTTTCTTT. The chain uses TRBV27 and TRBJ1-1, with unresolved D. CDR1 MNHEY and CDR2 SMNVEV come from the germline V gene (reference sequence). V was clipped by 8 bases and J by 0 bases, with 13 bases between them. CDR3 length: 14 residues.